This note documents a single TCR beta chain sequence. Its antigen is as yet unknown. The CDR3 is 15 amino acids. V was pared by 5 bases and J by 4 bases, with 8 bases of the junction left unmatched. CDR1 and CDR2 from the germline V gene are SGHTA and FQGTGA. This sample is part of a study of blood T cells in healthy people across ages. Overall study: About one barcoded TCR beta cDNA was captured per two T cells.

Sample donors were healthy Caucasian individuals that came from Russia, aged about 6 to 95. General study results and limits: Older individuals had lower TCR beta diversity per million T cells (the decline was roughly linear).

Then a second PCR, running about 6 to 12 cycles, was carried out with a sample-barcoded 5' primer and a J-beta primer mix. TCRdb passed the 5' RACE reads through MiXCR, listing each CDR3 protein once. Of about 1,500,000 distinct CDR3 sequences listed, 28% were seen once; the top ten hold roughly 8.2%. The genes are TRBV7-3 and TRBJ1-1, with 9 positions matching TRBD1. The sequence came from a woman between 25 and 40 years old in good health. The sample was blood. The CDR3 protein is CASSPQGQGSTEAFF. The CDR3 coding sequence is TGTGCCAGCAGCCCCCAAGGACAGGGGAGCACTGAAGCTTTCTTT.